The 5 T cell receptor beta chains presented below share a single source sample, sequenced in a study of T cell responses to AZD1222 COVID-19 vaccine. Sequenced by immunoSEQ multiplex PCR; TCRdb stores in-frame clones only, minus some. The profile shows about 140,000 clones, 80% to 95% of them singletons. Sequenced material: peripheral blood, taken on day 0 of AZD1222 vaccination. The receptors shown here come from an adult in good health.

The V and J genes are TRBV27 and TRBJ2-2, with TRBD2 matching over 9 bases. CDR1 and CDR2 (germline): MNHEY, SMNVEV (reference sequence). The CDR3 totals 13 residues. After removal of 8 bases from V and 4 bases from J, the junction contained 2 bases not matched to a gene. CDR3 DNA sequence: TGTGCCAGCCAGCGGGGGGTCACCGGGGAGCTGTTTTTT. Translation gives CASQRGVTGELFF.

V is TRBV6-4 and J is TRBJ2-2, with 7 nucleotides matching TRBD1. Trimming took 5 bases from V and 4 from J; bases not matched to a gene: 4. The CDR3 has 14 amino acids. The V gene's germline CDR1 is MRHNA and CDR2 SNTAGT. DNA for the CDR3: TGTGCCAGCAGTAAGACAGGGTCCACCGGGGAGCTGTTTTTT. Amino acid sequence: CASSKTGSTGELFF.

The J gene is TRBJ2-7, the V gene TRBV6-5; 8 nucleotides agree with TRBD1. The junction had 6 bases not matched to a gene; V was cut back by 2 bases and J by 3 bases. Germline V gene data show CDR1 as MNHEY and CDR2 as SVGAGI. This CDR3 region has 15 residues. CDR3 DNA sequence: TGTGCCAGCAGTTACGGGGCAGGGGGCGACTACGAGCAGTACTTC. Its protein is CASSYGAGGDYEQYF.

J is TRBJ2-3 and V is TRBV10-1; D is possibly TRBD1 or TRBD2 (6 bases each). The CDR3 loop spans 14 amino acids. CDR1 WNHNN and CDR2 SYGVQD come from the germline V gene (reference sequence). Trimming shortened V by 6 bases and J by 5 bases, and 15 bases separated the two germline ends. The CDR3 spells CASSDGGSRDTQYF. Written as DNA, the CDR3 is TGCGCCAGCAGCGACGGGGGCTCTAGAGATACGCAGTATTTT.

This clone was counted only a few times. The genes are TRBV5-6 and TRBJ2-2, with D perhaps matching TRBD1 (5 bases). From germline, CDR1 is SGHDT and CDR2 YYEEEE. The V gene lost 3 bases and the J gene lost 1 base, with 10 bases spanning the gap. This CDR3 is built from 15 residues. CDR3: CASSWGGRNTGELFF. CDR3 sequence (DNA): TGTGCCAGCAGCTGGGGCGGAAGGAACACCGGGGAGCTGTTTTTT.